This entry concerns a single T cell receptor (beta chain). Its antigen remains unidentified. CDR3 length: 16 amino acids. Looked up from germline, CDR1 is ENHRY and CDR2 is SYGVKD. V lost 8 bases and J lost 2; bases outside the gene matches: 9. This record comes from a study of OX40 agonist ivuxolimab in advanced cancers. Study details: Under the entry rules, prior anti-PD-1, anti-PD-L1 or anti-CTLA-4 therapy was allowed, and approximately 40% had some.

Data came from immunoSEQ multiplex PCR; TCRdb stores just in-frame clones and leaves some out. The sample has about 48,000 clones, more than 65% seen once. Excluded were patients having autoimmune disease history or systemic immunosuppression. Blood draws occurred at baseline, cycle 4 day 1, and cycle 7 day 1. General study findings and limits: Averaged across samples, CD8+ T cells carried more expanded clones than CD4+ did.

The chain links TRBV10-3 to TRBJ1-1; 12 positions match TRBD1. Sequencing used CD4+ or CD8+ T cells sorted from blood, obtained in a trial of the OX40 agonist ivuxolimab. The receptor comes from an adult with an advanced solid tumor such as melanoma, head and neck, liver or kidney cancer. The CDR3 DNA is TGTGCCATCCGGGCGGGACAGGGGGCGGGAAACACTGAAGCTTTCTTT. Residues: CAIRAGQGAGNTEAFF.